The 20 T cell receptor beta chains in this list originate from one sample, sequenced in a study of cytomegalovirus exposure and HLA in healthy donors. With 60 Vbeta and 13 Jbeta primers, the PCR was carried out. The table came from immunoSEQ multiplex PCR; TCRdb's copy has only in-frame clones and leaves some out. The sample has some 110,000 clones; 65% to 75% are singletons. The specimen was PBMCs. The receptor set was obtained from a woman in her fifties or sixties in good health and CMV-seropositive.

This chain joins TRBV28 and TRBJ2-5; maybe TRBD1 (5 bases). This CDR3 is built from 15 residues. Germline loops: CDR1 MDHEN, CDR2 SYDVKM. V shed 5 bases and J shed 6 bases, with 19 bases lying between them. The chain's CDR3 is CASSRQVWGSQTQYF. The CDR3 DNA sequence: TGTGCCAGCAGTAGACAAGTCTGGGGCAGTCAGACCCAGTACTTC.

This clone appeared a single time. The chain has TRBV7-7 and TRBJ2-5; maybe TRBD2 (6 bases). The CDR3 spans 14 residues. The V gene's germline CDR1 is SSHAT and CDR2 FNYEAQ (reference sequence). V was pared by 5 bases and J by 4 bases, with 14 bases between. The CDR3 DNA follows: TGTGCCAGCAGCCCCGGCGGGGTCGGAGAGACCCAGTACTTC. Amino acid sequence: CASSPGGVGETQYF.

The rearrangement uses TRBV6-1 and TRBJ2-7; 8 positions match TRBD2. The CDR3 is 17 residues long. J gave up 2 bases and V 2 bases, and 11 bases lay outside the gene matches. The germline gives CDR1 MNHNS, CDR2 SASEGT. As DNA, the CDR3 is TGTGCCAGCAGTGAAAGGGCCGGGACTAGAGGAACCTACGAGCAGTACTTC. Translation: CASSERAGTRGTYEQYF.

The chain joins TRBV4-3 to TRBJ2-5, with TRBD2 identical over 12 bases. Near its end, the DNA agrees better with TRBJ2-7, so the J call may be wrong. The CDR3 is 17 residues long. CDR1 and CDR2 (germline): LGHNA, YSLEER. The CDR3 coding sequence is TGCGCCAGCAGCCAAGATCTGTCTAGCGGGAGGGGGGGCGAGCAGTACTTC. Encoded protein: CASSQDLSSGRGGEQYF.

The genes are TRBV29-1 and TRBJ2-1; weak D call: TRBD2 (5 bases). V lost 7 bases, J lost 0 bases, and 13 bases lay in between. Looked up from germline, CDR1 is SQVTM and CDR2 is ANQGSEA. The CDR3 runs 14 residues. CDR3 sequence: CSGVDSSSYNEQFF. The CDR3 DNA reads TGCAGCGGGGTGGACTCGAGCTCCTACAATGAGCAGTTCTTC.

The chain's CDR3 is CASSDRSGSYEQYF. CDR3 coding DNA: TGTGCCAGCAGTGACAGGTCCGGATCCTACGAGCAGTACTTC. The J gene is TRBJ2-7, the V gene TRBV6-5, with a tentative D call TRBD1 (6 bases). Germline-derived CDR1 and CDR2 are MNHEY and SVGAGI. The CDR3 extends over 14 amino acids. V lost 5 bases to trimming and J lost 1 base, with 12 bases between them.

The V gene is TRBV7-2, the J gene TRBJ1-2; 11 positions agree with TRBD1. The CDR3 spans 13 residues. The V gene's germline CDR1 is SGHTA and CDR2 FQGNSA. Trimming removed 4 bases from V and 7 bases from J; junction bases left unmatched: 2. Here the CDR3 reads CASSYGQGAGYTF. The CDR3 DNA reads as TGTGCCAGCAGCTATGGACAGGGGGCTGGCTACACCTTC.

The chain carries TRBV27 and TRBJ1-3; perhaps TRBD1 as D (5 bases). V lost 7 bases and J 3 bases, leaving 22 bases between the germline ends. There are 17 residues in the CDR3. Germline CDR1 and CDR2: MNHEY and SMNVEV (reference sequence). In DNA form, the CDR3 reads TGTGCCAGCACCTACCCAGGAGGGGCCGAACGTGGAAACACCATATATTTT. It yields the protein CASTYPGGAERGNTIYF.

V usage is TRBV28 and J usage is TRBJ1-4; D might be TRBD1 (5 bases). CDR3 length: 16 amino acids. V lost 5 bases and J lost 8, with 21 bases in between. Germline CDR1 reads MDHEN; CDR2 reads SYDVKM. The CDR3 reads CASSTGGLGLREKLFF. CDR3 in DNA: TGTGCCAGCAGTACGGGCGGCTTGGGGCTCCGGGAAAAACTGTTTTTT.

The J gene is TRBJ2-1, the V gene TRBV4-3; 11 bases are shared with TRBD2. This CDR3 has 15 amino acids. Germline assignment: CDR1 LGHNA and CDR2 YSLEER. V lost 3 bases to trimming and J lost 9 bases; unmatched junction nucleotides: 7. CDR3 residues: CASSQLAGGSAEQFF. DNA of the CDR3: TGCGCCAGCAGCCAGTTAGCGGGAGGGAGCGCTGAGCAGTTCTTC.

The gene calls are TRBV6-5 and TRBJ2-7, with a possible D match to TRBD1 (6 bases). Per the germline V gene, CDR1 is MNHEY and CDR2 is SVGAGI. V was pared by 4 bases and J by 3 bases, with 16 bases between. The CDR3 sequence is 15 residues long. The CDR3 DNA follows: TGTGCCAGCAGTTCAGACAGACAGGACGACTACGAGCAGTACTTC. Protein: CASSSDRQDDYEQYF.

The genes are TRBV5-1 and TRBJ1-4; TRBD1 might be the D (5 bases). Germline loops: CDR1 SGHRS, CDR2 YFSETQ. The V end was cut by 0 bases, the J end by 5 bases, with 11 bases between. The CDR3 runs 15 residues. The CDR3 sequence is CASSLAAGGNEKLFF. The DNA for the CDR3 is TGCGCCAGCAGCTTGGCCGCGGGGGGGAATGAAAAACTGTTTTTT.

V usage is TRBV19 and J usage is TRBJ1-5; TRBD1 matches 12 bases. V trimming: 1 base; J trimming: 5 bases; junction bases outside the gene matches: 3. Germline V gene lookup returns CDR1 LNHDA and CDR2 SQIVND (reference sequence). The CDR3 spans 16 residues. CDR3 sequence (DNA): TGTGCCAGTAGTATAGGGGGACAGGGGGCCTATCAGCCCCAGCATTTT. This sequence encodes CASSIGGQGAYQPQHF.

The chain joins TRBV7-9 to TRBJ1-1, with D unresolved. The V gene's germline CDR1 is SEHNR and CDR2 FQNEAQ (reference sequence). V lost 7 bases and J 0 bases, leaving 3 bases between the germline ends. There are 11 residues in the CDR3. The CDR3 region is CASTVNTEAFF. The CDR3 nucleotides read TGTGCCAGCACCGTGAACACTGAAGCTTTCTTT.

This clone has just a few counts. This is likely a read error, given that the CDR3 carries no conserved phenylalanine or tryptophan at its end. V usage is TRBV5-8 and J usage is TRBJ1-6, with 8 bases matching TRBD1. The CDR3 covers 14 residues. V gave up 3 bases and J gave up 6 bases; unmatched junction bases: 2. The germline gives CDR1 SGHTS, CDR2 YDEGEE. CDR3 protein: CASSWTGSNSPLHV. Written as DNA, the CDR3 is TGTGCCAGCAGCTGGACAGGGTCTAATTCACCCCTCCACGTT.

The rearrangement links TRBV7-9 to TRBJ2-5; unclear D gene. Germline CDR1 and CDR2: SEHNR and FQNEAQ (reference sequence). CDR3 size: 15 residues. The V end was cut by 3 bases, the J end by 2 bases, with 13 bases between. Written as DNA, the CDR3 is TGTGCCAGCAGCTTCGAGCCACCAGGACAAGAGACCCAGTACTTC. Protein: CASSFEPPGQETQYF.

J is TRBJ2-7 and V is TRBV28; tentatively, D is TRBD1 (5 bases). The germline gives CDR1 MDHEN, CDR2 SYDVKM. V lost 5 bases and J 2 bases, leaving 16 bases between the germline ends. CDR3 size: 15 residues. The CDR3 region is CASSPKTAPTYEQYF. CDR3 bases: TGTGCCAGCAGTCCGAAGACAGCCCCGACCTACGAGCAGTACTTC.

CDR3 amino acids: CASQPREGYEQYF. The CDR3, as DNA: TGTGCCAGCCAGCCCCGGGAAGGATACGAGCAGTACTTC. This chain connects TRBV21-1 to TRBJ2-7; TRBD2, the table's D call, was not compared with the DNA. TRBV21-1 represents a pseudogene. The CDR3 sequence is 13 residues long.

The CDR3 here is CASSAYSGVINTDTQYF. The CDR3, as DNA: TGTGCCAGCAGCGCCTACTCCGGTGTGATAAACACAGATACGCAGTATTTT. The chain links TRBV9 to TRBJ2-3; D remains ambiguous. The V and J ends lost 3 bases and 2 bases respectively, with 19 bases between them. Germline CDR1 is SGDLS and CDR2 is YYNGEE. The CDR3 covers 17 residues.

This clone came up once. This chain uses TRBV4-3 with TRBJ1-2, with D maybe TRBD1 (6 bases). Germline lookup yields CDR1 LGHNA and CDR2 YSLEER. The CDR3 contains 14 residues. The V end was cut by 0 bases, the J end by 5 bases, with 10 bases between. CDR3 residues: CASSQDRGAYGYTF. The CDR3 DNA reads as TGCGCCAGCAGCCAAGACAGGGGTGCTTATGGCTACACCTTC.